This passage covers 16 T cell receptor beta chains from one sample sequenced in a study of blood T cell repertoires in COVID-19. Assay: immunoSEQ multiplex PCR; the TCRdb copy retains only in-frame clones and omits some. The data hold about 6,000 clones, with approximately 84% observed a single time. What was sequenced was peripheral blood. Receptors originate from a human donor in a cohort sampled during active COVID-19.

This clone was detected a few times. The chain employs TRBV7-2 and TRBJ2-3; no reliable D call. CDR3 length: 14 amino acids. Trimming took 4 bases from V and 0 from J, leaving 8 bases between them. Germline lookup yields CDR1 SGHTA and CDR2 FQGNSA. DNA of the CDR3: TGTGCCAGCAGCTCCCTCTTTAGCACAGATACGCAGTATTTT. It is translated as CASSSLFSTDTQYF.

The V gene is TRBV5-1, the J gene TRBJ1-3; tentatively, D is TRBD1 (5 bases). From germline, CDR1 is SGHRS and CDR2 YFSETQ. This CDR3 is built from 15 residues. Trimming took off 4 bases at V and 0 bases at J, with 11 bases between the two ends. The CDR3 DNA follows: TGCGCCAGCAGCCGGGGGATCGGCTCTGGAAACACCATATATTTT. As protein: CASSRGIGSGNTIYF.

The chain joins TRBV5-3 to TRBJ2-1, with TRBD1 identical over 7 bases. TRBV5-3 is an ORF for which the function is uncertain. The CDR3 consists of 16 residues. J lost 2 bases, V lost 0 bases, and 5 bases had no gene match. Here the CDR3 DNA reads TGTGCCAGAAGCTTGGCCTCGACAGGGACCTACAATGAGCAGTTCTTC. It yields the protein CARSLASTGTYNEQFF.

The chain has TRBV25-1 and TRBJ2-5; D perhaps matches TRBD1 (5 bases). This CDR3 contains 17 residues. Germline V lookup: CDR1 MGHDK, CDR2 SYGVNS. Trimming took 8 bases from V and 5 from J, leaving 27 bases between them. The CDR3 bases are TGTGCCAGCGCACCTACCCGGCCCGGCAGGGCCGCGGAGACCCAGTACTTC. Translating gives CASAPTRPGRAAETQYF.

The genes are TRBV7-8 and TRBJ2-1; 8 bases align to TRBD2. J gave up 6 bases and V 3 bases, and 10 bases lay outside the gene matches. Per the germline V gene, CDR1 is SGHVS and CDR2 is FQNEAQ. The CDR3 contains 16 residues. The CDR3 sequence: CASSFRPGTSGNEQFF. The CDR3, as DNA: TGTGCCAGCAGCTTCCGCCCCGGGACTAGTGGCAATGAGCAGTTCTTC.

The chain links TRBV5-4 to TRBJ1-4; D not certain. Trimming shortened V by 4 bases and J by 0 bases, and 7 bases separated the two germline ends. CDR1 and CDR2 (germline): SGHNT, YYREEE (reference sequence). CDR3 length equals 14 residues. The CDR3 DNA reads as TGTGCCAGCAGCCCGCAGGCAACTAATGAAAAACTGTTTTTT. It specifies CASSPQATNEKLFF.

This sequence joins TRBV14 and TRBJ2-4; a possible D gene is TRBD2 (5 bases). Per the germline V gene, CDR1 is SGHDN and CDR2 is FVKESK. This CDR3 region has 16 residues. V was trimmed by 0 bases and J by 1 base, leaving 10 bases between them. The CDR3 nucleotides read TGTGCCAGCAGCCAAGAACTAGGCGGGGCCAAAAACATTCAGTACTTC. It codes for CASSQELGGAKNIQYF.

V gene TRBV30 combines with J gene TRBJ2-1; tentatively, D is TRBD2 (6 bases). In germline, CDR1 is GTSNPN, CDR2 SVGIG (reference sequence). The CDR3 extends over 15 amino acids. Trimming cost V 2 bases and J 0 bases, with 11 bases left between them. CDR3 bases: TGTGCCTGGAGTCCTCCTAGCGTCTCCTACAATGAGCAGTTCTTC. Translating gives CAWSPPSVSYNEQFF.

DNA for the CDR3: TGTGCCAGCAGTTACGCGACGGGAGCGAAGGGGGAGACCCAGTACTTC. It codes for CASSYATGAKGETQYF. The V call is TRBV6-5, the J call TRBJ2-5; tentatively, D is TRBD2 (6 bases). This CDR3 spans 16 amino acids. V lost 2 bases and J 5 bases, leaving 18 bases between the germline ends. Looked up from germline, CDR1 is MNHEY and CDR2 is SVGAGI.

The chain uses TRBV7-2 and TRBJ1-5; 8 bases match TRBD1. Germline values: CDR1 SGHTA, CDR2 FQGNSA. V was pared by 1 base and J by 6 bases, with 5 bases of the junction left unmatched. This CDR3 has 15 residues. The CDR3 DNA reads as TGTGCCAGCAGCTTAGTTCGGCAGGGGGCTCAGCCCCAGCATTTT. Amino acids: CASSLVRQGAQPQHF.

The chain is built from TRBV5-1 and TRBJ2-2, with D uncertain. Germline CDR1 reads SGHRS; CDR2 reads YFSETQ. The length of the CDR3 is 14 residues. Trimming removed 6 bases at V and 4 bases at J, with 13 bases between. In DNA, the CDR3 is TGCGCCAGCAAGGAGCGATCGGGCACCGGGGAGCTGTTTTTT. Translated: CASKERSGTGELFF.

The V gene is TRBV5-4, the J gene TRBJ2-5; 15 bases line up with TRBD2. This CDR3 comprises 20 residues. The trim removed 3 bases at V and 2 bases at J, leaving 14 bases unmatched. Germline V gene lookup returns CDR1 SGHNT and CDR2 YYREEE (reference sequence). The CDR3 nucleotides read TGTGCCAGCAGCTCTCGGACTAGCGGGAGGGCCCTCTTGTTTCAAGAGACCCAGTACTTC. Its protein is CASSSRTSGRALLFQETQYF.

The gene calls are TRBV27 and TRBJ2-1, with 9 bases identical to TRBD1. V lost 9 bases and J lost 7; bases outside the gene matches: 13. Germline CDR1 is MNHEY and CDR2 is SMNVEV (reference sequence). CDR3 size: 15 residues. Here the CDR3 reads CASSRFTGGRNEQFF. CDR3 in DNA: TGTGCCAGTAGTCGATTTACAGGGGGCCGGAATGAGCAGTTCTTC.

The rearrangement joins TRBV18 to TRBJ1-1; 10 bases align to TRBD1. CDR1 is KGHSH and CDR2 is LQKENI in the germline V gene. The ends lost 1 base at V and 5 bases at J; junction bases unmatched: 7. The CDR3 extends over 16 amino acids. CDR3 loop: CASSPLSGQGGTEAFF. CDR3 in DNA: TGTGCCAGCTCACCACTCTCTGGACAGGGGGGGACTGAAGCTTTCTTT.

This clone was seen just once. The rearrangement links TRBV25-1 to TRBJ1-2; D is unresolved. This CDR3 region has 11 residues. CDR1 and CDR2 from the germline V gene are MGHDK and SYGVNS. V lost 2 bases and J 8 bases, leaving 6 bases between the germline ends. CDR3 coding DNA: TGTGCCAGCAGTGAAACGGGAGGCTACACCTTC. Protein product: CASSETGGYTF.

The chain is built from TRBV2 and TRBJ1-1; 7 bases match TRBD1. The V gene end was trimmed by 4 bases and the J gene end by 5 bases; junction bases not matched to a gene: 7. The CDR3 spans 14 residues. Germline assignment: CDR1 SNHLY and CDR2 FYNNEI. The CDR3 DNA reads TGTGCCAGCAGTGTGAGGGGGCGAGGGACTGAAGCTTTCTTT. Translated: CASSVRGRGTEAFF.